This TCR beta chain was captured by sequencing in a study of control samples from healthy donors and cancer patients (dated by TCRdb to about 2020). The V and J ends are trimmed by 4 bases and 4 bases, leaving 16 bases between them. Reading from cysteine to phenylalanine, the CDR3 counts 16 amino acids. Of all the DNA, just the CDR3 is kept, 48 bases in frame from base 1. Per the germline V gene (reference sequence), LGHDT is the CDR1 and YNNKEL is the CDR2. Library construction relied on the immunoSEQ multiplex PCR assay. This is the immuneACCESS table as TCRdb keeps it, with only in-frame sequences that have V and J called. A part of the clones is gone; compared with another copy, unresolved V genes explain less than half, and the rest is unexplained. The sample data list some 30,000 clones, and about 85% of these were observed just once. Approximately 3.6% of the sample is in the top ten clones.

Turning to this clone: This clone's antigen is unknown. Qualities for individual bases were not recorded, and no much larger clone is one base off.

What was sequenced was formalin-fixed, paraffin-embedded tissue. The chain couples TRBV3-1 (or the pseudogene TRBV3-2) to TRBJ2-2; 7 matching bases give a weak D call of TRBD2. The TCR originated in a female donor with melanoma. The sequence in DNA is TGTGCCAGCAGCCCTACCTGGGGGGGGGCCACCGGGGAGCTGTTTTTT. It translates to CASSPTWGGATGELFF.